Following are 20 T cell receptor beta chains from one sample sequenced in a study of human T cells and chemical hapten exposure. Time point indicated: patch test 1, 2 weeks after DPC sensitization. The treatment is: therapeutic diphenylcyclopropenone sensitization with weekly scalp DPC. TCRdb analysed the RACE reads with MiXCR anew, one entry per CDR3 protein. The table lists 65,000 to 85,000 distinct CDR3 sequences, over 9% of them singletons, with roughly 1.5% in the top ten. The specimen was whole blood, collected in connection with sensitization to the hapten diphenylcyclopropenone (DPC). The receptors here all came from a woman between 50 and 59 years old with alopecia areata. Some clones in this sample may be carry-over from other donors' samples.

This clonotype was seen at least ten times. The chain employs TRBV24-1 and TRBJ1-1; TRBD1 agrees at 12 bases. Germline values: CDR1 KGHDR, CDR2 SFDVKD. This CDR3 has 15 amino acids. With V trimmed by 9 bases and J by 0 bases, 4 bases remained unmatched. CDR3 DNA: TGTGCCACCCGTGGGACAGGGGGCTTGAACACTGAAGCTTTCTTT. Encoded protein: CATRGTGGLNTEAFF.

This clonotype was detected many times. This chain connects TRBV29-1 to TRBJ2-2; tentatively, D is TRBD1 or TRBD2 (6 bases each). Germline loops: CDR1 SQVTM, CDR2 ANQGSEA. The CDR3 covers 14 residues. V lost 7 bases, J lost 2 bases, and 14 bases lay in between. The CDR3 loop is CSALEGGNTGELFF. The DNA for the CDR3 is TGCAGCGCCCTTGAGGGGGGTAACACCGGGGAGCTGTTTTTT.

This clonotype was observed many times. This chain joins TRBV4-2 and TRBJ2-1, with 7 nucleotides matching TRBD2. Germline V lookup: CDR1 LGHNA, CDR2 YNFKEQ. V lost 0 bases and J lost 6; bases outside the gene matches: 5. The CDR3 has 15 residues. CDR3 DNA sequence: TGTGCCAGCAGCCAAGAAGGACTAGTCAGCAATGAGCAGTTCTTC. This sequence encodes CASSQEGLVSNEQFF.

The chain joins TRBV21-1 to TRBJ2-7; whether TRBD2, the table's D call, matches the DNA was not checked. TRBV21-1 represents a pseudogene. This CDR3 region has 18 residues. CDR3 DNA: TGTGCCAGCGGGTATTGTGGGCGGCCGAGGACTAGCGATTGTTTGCAGTACTTC. Its translation is CASGYCGRPRTSDCLQYF.

The chain uses TRBV29-1 and TRBJ2-7, with TRBD2 as a possible D gene (6 bases). This CDR3 is 13 amino acids long. The germline CDR1 and CDR2 sequences are SQVTM and ANQGSEA. V shed 6 bases and J shed 5 bases, with 17 bases lying between them. The CDR3 region is CSVGAEGRNEQYF. The CDR3, as DNA: TGCAGCGTGGGAGCGGAGGGCCGTAACGAGCAGTACTTC.

The V and J genes are TRBV29-1 and TRBJ2-3; D uncertain. Germline loops: CDR1 SQVTM, CDR2 ANQGSEA. The CDR3 sequence is 13 residues long. V lost 2 bases and J lost 0, with 6 bases in between. Here the CDR3 DNA reads TGCAGCGTTGAAACTTCTAGCACAGATACGCAGTATTTT. This translates into CSVETSSTDTQYF.

This rearrangement joins TRBV11-2 to TRBJ2-7; TRBD2 might be the D (5 bases). With 5 bases removed from V and 7 bases from J, the gap between germline ends came to 18 bases. CDR3 length: 14 amino acids. Germline lookup yields CDR1 SGHAT and CDR2 FQNNGV. The CDR3 here is CASSPPGRPGEQYF. The CDR3 region has the DNA TGTGCCAGCAGCCCCCCGGGAAGGCCCGGGGAGCAGTACTTC. The entire variable domain, with the rest obtained from reference TRBV11-2 and TRBJ2-7, is as follows: EAGVAQSPRYKIIEKRQSVAFWCNPISGHATLYWYQQILGQGPKLLIQFQNNGVVDDSQLPKDRFSAERLKGVDSTLKIQPAKLEDSAVYLCASSPPGRPGEQYFGPGTRLTVT.

This clonotype appeared many times. V is TRBV27 and J is TRBJ2-5, with 7 bases matching TRBD1. Germline loops: CDR1 MNHEY, CDR2 SMNVEV (reference sequence). The CDR3 has 13 residues. After removal of 5 bases from V and 10 bases from J, the junction contained 10 bases not matched to a gene. The CDR3 DNA follows: TGTGCCAGCAGTCCGACAGGGAGAGGAGGCCAGTACTTC. It yields the protein CASSPTGRGGQYF.

The chain links TRBV12-5 to TRBJ2-6, with 7 bases aligning to TRBD2. Per the germline V gene, CDR1 is LGHNT and CDR2 is FRNRAP. V lost 5 bases to trimming and J lost 2 bases; unmatched junction nucleotides: 6. The CDR3 runs 16 residues. The CDR3 loop reads CASGAREAAGANVLTF. CDR3 sequence (DNA): TGTGCTAGTGGTGCTCGGGAGGCAGCTGGGGCCAACGTCCTGACTTTC. Full variable domain (outside the CDR3, taken from reference TRBV12-5 and TRBJ2-6): DARVTQTPRHKVTEMGQEVTMRCQPILGHNTVFWYRQTMMQGLELLAYFRNRAPLDDSGMPKDRFSAEMPDATLATLKIQPSEPRDSAVYFCASGAREAAGANVLTFGAGSRLTVL.

This clonotype was detected many times. The chain combines TRBV20-1 with TRBJ2-7, with a possible D match to TRBD1 (6 bases). V lost 2 bases, J lost 4 bases, and 24 bases lay in between. The CDR3 runs to 17 residues. Germline CDR1 DFQATT, CDR2 SNEGSKA (reference sequence). Here the CDR3 DNA reads TGCAGTGCTAGATTCACGACAGGCGACCGGCCGGGGTACGAGCAGTACTTC. As protein: CSARFTTGDRPGYEQYF.

J is TRBJ2-6 and V is TRBV24-1; 9 nucleotides align to TRBD1. Germline V gene lookup returns CDR1 KGHDR and CDR2 SFDVKD. The CDR3 has 17 amino acids. V lost 7 bases to trimming and J lost 2 bases; unmatched junction nucleotides: 8. CDR3 in DNA: TGTGCCACCAGACAGGGGGCTACTTCCCCTGGGGCCAACGTCCTGACTTTC. Its protein is CATRQGATSPGANVLTF.

This clonotype was detected a few times. The rearrangement uses TRBV30 and TRBJ1-2, with 7 bases matching TRBD1. Germline CDR1 is GTSNPN and CDR2 is SVGIG (reference sequence). Trimming at V came to 2 bases and at J to 5 bases, leaving 8 bases not matched to a gene. CDR3 size: 14 residues. The CDR3 sequence: CAWSQQGQQYGYTF. The CDR3 bases are TGTGCCTGGAGTCAGCAGGGACAGCAATATGGCTACACCTTC.

The table lists this clonotype with a few counts. The chain links TRBV19 to TRBJ1-2; the D gene is possibly TRBD1 (6 bases). The CDR3 spans 16 residues. Trimming left V 3 bases short and J 4 bases short, with 18 bases between. Looked up from germline, CDR1 is LNHDA and CDR2 is SQIVND (reference sequence). The CDR3 sequence is CASSIGRDNRIYGYTF. In nucleotides, the CDR3 is TGTGCCAGTAGTATCGGCCGGGACAACCGTATCTATGGCTACACCTTC.

The gene calls are TRBV19 and TRBJ1-1, with D unresolved. The CDR3 runs 13 residues. CDR1 is LNHDA, CDR2 SQIVND, per germline (reference sequence). The germline V and J ends were trimmed by 6 bases and 3 bases, with 11 bases remaining between them. The CDR3 DNA reads as TGTGCCAGTAGATCGGGTAGGGACACTGAAGCTTTCTTT. Protein sequence: CASRSGRDTEAFF.

The table lists this clonotype with a few counts. The chain joins TRBV28 to TRBJ1-2; no firm D call. V was shortened by 2 bases and J by 3 bases, with 7 bases between the two germline ends. There are 13 residues in the CDR3. Germline loops: CDR1 MDHEN, CDR2 SYDVKM. For the CDR3, the DNA is TGTGCCAGCAGTTTAACCCCAGACTATGGCTACACCTTC. Translating it yields CASSLTPDYGYTF.

In this sample, this clonotype turned up many times. The V gene is TRBV28, the J gene TRBJ2-5; D remains unclear. V dropped 4 bases and J dropped 4 bases, with 7 bases sitting between them. The CDR3 runs 12 residues. Germline CDR1 MDHEN, CDR2 SYDVKM. DNA for the CDR3: TGTGCCAGCAGTTCCCGTGGAGAGACCCAGTACTTC. This sequence encodes CASSSRGETQYF.

The rearrangement uses TRBV25-1 and TRBJ2-3; a weak D match, TRBD2 (6 bases). V lost 4 bases and J lost 0, with 11 bases in between. Germline CDR1 is MGHDK and CDR2 is SYGVNS. The CDR3 has 15 residues. CDR3 sequence (DNA): TGTGCCAGCAGTGGAGTAGCGGTTAGCACAGATACGCAGTATTTT. Translating gives CASSGVAVSTDTQYF.

This clonotype came up many times. This rearrangement joins TRBV5-4 to TRBJ2-3; TRBD2 might be the D (5 bases). V was clipped by 4 bases and J by 0 bases, with 12 bases between them. The CDR3 sequence is 15 residues long. Germline values: CDR1 SGHNT, CDR2 YYREEE (reference sequence). CDR3 in DNA: TGTGCCAGCAGCCGCCTAAGCGGTAGCACAGATACGCAGTATTTT. Its translation: CASSRLSGSTDTQYF.

In its sample, this clonotype ranks as medium-sized. The V gene is TRBV28, the J gene TRBJ2-7, with a weak D call TRBD1 (6 bases). V was shortened by 7 bases and J by 6 bases, with 16 bases between the two germline ends. Germline loops: CDR1 MDHEN, CDR2 SYDVKM. The CDR3 runs to 13 residues. CDR3 amino acids: CASTRSGAREQYF. As DNA, the CDR3 is TGTGCCAGCACCAGATCAGGGGCCCGCGAGCAGTACTTC.

In this sample, this clonotype turned up a few times. The chain joins TRBV11-3 to TRBJ2-5, with D hard to call. The CDR3 runs 13 residues. CDR1 and CDR2 from the germline V gene are SGHNT and YENEEA. Trimming took 1 base from V and 5 from J, leaving 8 bases between them. The CDR3 DNA sequence: TGTGCCAGCAGCTTAGGAGTTGTGGAGACCCAGTACTTC. Its translation is CASSLGVVETQYF.